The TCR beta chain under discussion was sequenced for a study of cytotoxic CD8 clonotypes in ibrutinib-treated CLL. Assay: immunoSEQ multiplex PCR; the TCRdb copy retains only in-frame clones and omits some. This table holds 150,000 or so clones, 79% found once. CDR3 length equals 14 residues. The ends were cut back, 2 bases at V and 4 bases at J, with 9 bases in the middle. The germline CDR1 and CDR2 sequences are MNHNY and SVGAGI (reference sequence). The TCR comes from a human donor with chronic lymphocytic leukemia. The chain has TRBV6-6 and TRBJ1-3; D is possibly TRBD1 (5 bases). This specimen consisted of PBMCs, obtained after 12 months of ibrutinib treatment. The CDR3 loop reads CASSYDRAGNTIYF. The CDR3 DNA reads TGTGCCAGCAGTTACGACAGAGCAGGAAACACCATATATTTT.